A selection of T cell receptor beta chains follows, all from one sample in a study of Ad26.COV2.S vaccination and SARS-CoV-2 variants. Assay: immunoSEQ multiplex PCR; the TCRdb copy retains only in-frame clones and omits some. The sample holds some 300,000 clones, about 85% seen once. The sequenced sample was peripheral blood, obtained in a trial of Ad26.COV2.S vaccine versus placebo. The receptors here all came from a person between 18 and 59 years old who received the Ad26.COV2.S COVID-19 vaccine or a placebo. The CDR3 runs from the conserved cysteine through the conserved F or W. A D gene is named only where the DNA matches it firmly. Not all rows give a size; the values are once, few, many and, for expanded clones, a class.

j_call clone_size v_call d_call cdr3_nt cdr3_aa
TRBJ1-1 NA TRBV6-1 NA TGTGCCAGCAGTGAAGCCCTCCCGAAGATGAACACTGAAGCTTTCTTT CASSEALPKMNTEAFF
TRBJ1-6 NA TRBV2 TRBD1 TGTGCCAGCAGTGAAGCGAGGGACAGTTATTCACCCCTCCACTTT CASSEARDSYSPLHF
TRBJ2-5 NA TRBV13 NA TGTGCCAGCAGGTGGGGCCCAGAACAAGAGACCCAGTACTTC CASRWGPEQETQYF
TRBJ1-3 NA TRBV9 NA TGTGCCAGCAGCGTAGAGACAACTGGAAACACCATATATTTT CASSVETTGNTIYF
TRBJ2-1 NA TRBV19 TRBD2 TGTGCCAGTCGCGGACTAGCGGAGTACAATGAGCAGTTCTTC CASRGLAEYNEQFF
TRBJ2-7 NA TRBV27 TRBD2 TGTGCCAGCAGTTTGTCCGGGACTAGCGGGATCTACGAGCAGTACTTC CASSLSGTSGIYEQYF
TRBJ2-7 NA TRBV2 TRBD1 TGTGCCAGCGAACCCGGGGACAGGGGGTCCTACGAGCAGTACTTC CASEPGDRGSYEQYF
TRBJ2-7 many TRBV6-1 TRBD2 TGTGCCAGCAGTGAAGCTAGCGGGGGCTCCTACGAGCAGTACTTC CASSEASGGSYEQYF
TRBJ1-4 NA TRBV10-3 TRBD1 TGTGCCATACCACAGGGGATAAATGAAAAACTGTTTTTT CAIPQGINEKLFF
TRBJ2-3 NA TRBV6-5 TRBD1 TGTGCCAGCAGTCAATCCGGGACAGGGGAAGATACGCAGTATTTT CASSQSGTGEDTQYF
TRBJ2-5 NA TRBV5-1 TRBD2 TGCGCCAGCAGCTTGGAGCGGGGGGATGAGACCCAGTACTTC CASSLERGDETQYF
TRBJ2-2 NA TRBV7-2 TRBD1 TGTGCCAGCAGCGCCTGGACAGGGGCCGGGGAGCTGTTTTTT CASSAWTGAGELFF
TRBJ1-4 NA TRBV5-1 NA TGCGCCAGCAGCAGGCCCGAAGCTGGTGAAAAACTGTTTTTT CASSRPEAGEKLFF
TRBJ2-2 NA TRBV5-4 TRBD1 TGTGCCAGCAGCCTGGGGACAGGGAACACCGGGGAGCTGTTTTTT CASSLGTGNTGELFF
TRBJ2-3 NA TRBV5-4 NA TGTGCCAGCAGCTTCTTAGGGGCTTCCACAGATACGCAGTATTTT CASSFLGASTDTQYF
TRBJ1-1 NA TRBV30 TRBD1 TGTGCCTGGGGTAGGGGGCAATTTCATGAAGCTTTCTTT CAWGRGQFHEAFF
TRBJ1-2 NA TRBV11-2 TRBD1 TGTGCCAGCAGCTTAGTCCGGACAGGGGGCGCCGGGGTTGGCTACACCTTC CASSLVRTGGAGVGYTF
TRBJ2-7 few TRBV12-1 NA TGTGCCAGCAGCTTTGAAGGCTCGAACAGGGCCTACGAGCAGTACTTC CASSFEGSNRAYEQYF
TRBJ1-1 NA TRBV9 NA TGTGCCAGCAGCGTAGATGCCCGGACGGCCACTGAAGCTTTCTTT CASSVDARTATEAFF
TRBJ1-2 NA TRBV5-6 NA TGTGCCAGCAGCTTGGTGTCTCCTCCAAACTATGGCTACACCTTC CASSLVSPPNYGYTF
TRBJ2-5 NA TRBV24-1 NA TGTGCCACCGCCTGGGGGTCACAAGAGACCCAGTACTTC CATAWGSQETQYF
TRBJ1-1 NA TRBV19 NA TGTGCCAGTAGTATCAGGGGAGTTGGCACTGAAGCTTTCTTT CASSIRGVGTEAFF
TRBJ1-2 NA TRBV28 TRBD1 TGTGCCAGCAAGACAGGGGATGGCTACACCTTC CASKTGDGYTF
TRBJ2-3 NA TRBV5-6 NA TGTGCCAGCAGCTTGGAAACGGCGGTCCCGAGCGCAGATACGCAGTATTTT CASSLETAVPSADTQYF
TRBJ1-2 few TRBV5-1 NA TGCGCCAGCAGCTTGACAGCCAACTATGGCTACACCTTC CASSLTANYGYTF
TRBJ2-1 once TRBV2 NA TGTGCCAGCAGGTACAATGAGCAGTTCTTC CASRYNEQFF
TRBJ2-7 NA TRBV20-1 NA TGCAGTGCGGGGCTTTACCTCGAGCAGTACTTC CSAGLYLEQYF
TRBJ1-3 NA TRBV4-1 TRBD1 TGCGCCAGCAGCCAATCCGGGACAGGGTACGGAAACACCATATATTTT CASSQSGTGYGNTIYF
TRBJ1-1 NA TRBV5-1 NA TGCGCCAGCAGGTTCCGACAGAACACTGAAGCTTTCTTT CASRFRQNTEAFF
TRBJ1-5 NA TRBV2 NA TGTGCCAGCAGTGAGAGGACAGCCTATCAGCCCCAGCATTTT CASSERTAYQPQHF
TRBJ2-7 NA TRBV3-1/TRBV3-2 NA TGTGCCAGCAGCCAAGAGGTGGGCGAGCAGTACTTC CASSQEVGEQYF
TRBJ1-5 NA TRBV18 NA TGTGCCAGCTCACCCCAGGTCGTGGGGGGGCAGCCCCAGCATTTT CASSPQVVGGQPQHF
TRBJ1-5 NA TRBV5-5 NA TGTGCCAGCAGCTTGTCTGACAGACGAGATCAGCCCCAGCATTTT CASSLSDRRDQPQHF
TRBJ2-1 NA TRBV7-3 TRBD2 TGTGCCAGCAGCTTGGGACTAGCGGGGCGATACAATGAGCAGTTCTTC CASSLGLAGRYNEQFF
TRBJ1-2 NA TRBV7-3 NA TGTGCCAGCAGCTTATCCCCCACCGGGACCACTGGCTACACCTTC CASSLSPTGTTGYTF
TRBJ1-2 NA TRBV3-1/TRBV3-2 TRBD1 TGTGCCAGCAGCCACGACAGGGTACAAAATGGCTACACCTTC CASSHDRVQNGYTF
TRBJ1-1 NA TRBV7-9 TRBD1 TGTGCCAGCAGCACCCGACAGGGCCAACCGGCTTTCTTT CASSTRQGQPAFF
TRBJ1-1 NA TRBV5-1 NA TGCGCCAGCAGCTTAACTGGGAATGCGAACACTGAAGCTTTCTTT CASSLTGNANTEAFF
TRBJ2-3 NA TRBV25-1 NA TGTGCCAGCCAAACCACAGATACGCAGTATTTT CASQTTDTQYF
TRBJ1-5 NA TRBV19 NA TGTGCCAGTAGTATAGGCAGCAATTGGGTAGAGCCCCAGCATTTT CASSIGSNWVEPQHF
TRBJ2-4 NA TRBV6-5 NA TGTGCCAGCACGACCGCCGCCAAAAACATTCAGTACTTC CASTTAAKNIQYF
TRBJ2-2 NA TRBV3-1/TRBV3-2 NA TGTGCCAGCAGCCCGATGTACACCGGGGAGCTGTTTTTT CASSPMYTGELFF
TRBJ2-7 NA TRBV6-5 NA TGTGCCAGCAGTTACTCGGTCGGTATCTACGAGCAGTACTTC CASSYSVGIYEQYF
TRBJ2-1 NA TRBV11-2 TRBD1 TGTGCCAGCAGCCTTGACAGGGTCCATGAGCAGTTCTTC CASSLDRVHEQFF
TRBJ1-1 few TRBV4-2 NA TGTGCCAGCAGCCTTCCAGAGCAGGTTAATGAAGCTTTCTTT CASSLPEQVNEAFF
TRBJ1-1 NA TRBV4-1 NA TGCGCCAGCAGCCAAGTGAAGATGAACACTGAAGCTTTCTTT CASSQVKMNTEAFF
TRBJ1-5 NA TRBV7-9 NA TGTGCCAGCAGCTTAGCGGGCAGGTATCAGCCCCAGCATTTT CASSLAGRYQPQHF
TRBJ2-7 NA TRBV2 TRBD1 TGTGCCAGCAGAGGGACAGGGACCCACGAGCAGTACTTC CASRGTGTHEQYF
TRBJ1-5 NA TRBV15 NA TGTGCCACCAGCAGAGACCGGCGGCAGCCCCAGCATTTT CATSRDRRQPQHF
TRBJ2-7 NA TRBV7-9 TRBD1 TGTGCCAGCACCACAGGGGACTCCTACGAGCAGTACTTC CASTTGDSYEQYF
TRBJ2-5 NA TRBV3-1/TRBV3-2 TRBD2 TGTGCCAGCAGCCCTCGGACTAGCGGGGGGGCTGCAGAGACCCAGTACTTC CASSPRTSGGAAETQYF
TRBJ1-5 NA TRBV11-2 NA TGTGCCAGCAGCTTAGCGTCGGGGCCAAATCAGCCCCAGCATTTT CASSLASGPNQPQHF
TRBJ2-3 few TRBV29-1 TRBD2 TGCAGCGTTGGACACACTAGCGGGGGGCCCACAGATACGCAGTATTTT CSVGHTSGGPTDTQYF
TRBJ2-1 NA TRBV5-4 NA TGTGCCAGCAGCTTGTACGGGGGCCGGTACAATGAGCAGTTCTTC CASSLYGGRYNEQFF